A selection of T cell receptor beta chains follows, all from one sample in a study of T-cell memory formation after mild COVID-19. TCRdb used MiXCR to reprocess the 5' RACE reads, holding one entry per CDR3 protein. This table has a few hundred thousand distinct CDR3 sequences, 13% to 15% appearing once. The sequenced sample was PBMCs or a T cell subset sorted from them (not recorded which). The source of these receptors is a man aged 18 to 29 who had mild COVID-19 (a few samples of this study predate the infection). Cell type and time point are not known. Both conserved end residues are part of each CDR3. D genes are given only for firm matches. Not every row has a clone size; where given, it reads once, few, many or a size class.

TRBV7-9	.	TRBJ2-3	15	.	CASSFGTVLQDTQYF	TGTGCCAGCAGCTTCGGGACCGTACTACAAGATACGCAGTATTTT
TRBV28	few	TRBJ1-5	18	TRBD1	CASSFSQGIGSMDQPQHF	TGTGCCAGCAGTTTTTCACAGGGGATCGGGTCAATGGATCAGCCCCAGCATTTT
TRBV20-1	few	TRBJ1-3	14	.	CSAFWSQGGNTIYF	TGCAGTGCCTTCTGGTCCCAGGGAGGAAACACCATATATTTT
TRBV3-1	.	TRBJ2-3	15	.	CASSPAAPIGDTQYF	TGTGCCAGCAGCCCGGCAGCCCCGATTGGGGATACGCAGTATTTT
TRBV2	.	TRBJ2-3	17	TRBD2	CASSLGLAGVGRDTQYF	TGTGCCAGCAGTCTCGGACTAGCGGGGGTCGGTAGAGATACGCAGTATTTT
TRBV6-2/TRBV6-3	few	TRBJ2-7	11	.	CASSYVGEQYF	TGTGCCAGCAGTTACGTCGGGGAGCAGTACTTC
TRBV5-1	many	TRBJ1-6	15	TRBD1	CASSLEGTGVSPLHF	TGCGCCAGCAGCTTGGAAGGGACAGGGGTTTCACCCCTCCACTTT
TRBV12-3/TRBV12-4	.	TRBJ2-7	12	.	CASSHLGNEQYF	TGTGCCAGCAGCCACCTGGGGAACGAGCAGTACTTC
TRBV12-3/TRBV12-4	few	TRBJ2-3	14	TRBD2	CASIAGRPTDTQYF	TGTGCCAGTATAGCGGGGAGGCCCACAGATACGCAGTATTTT
TRBV20-1	few	TRBJ1-2	11	.	CSARQGGGYTF	TGCAGTGCTAGACAGGGCGGCGGCTACACCTTC
TRBV7-8	few	TRBJ2-5	13	TRBD2	CASPGGSFETQYF	TGTGCCAGTCCGGGGGGATCCTTCGAGACCCAGTACTTC
TRBV28	once	TRBJ1-1	13	.	CASSLWANWGAFF	TGTGCCAGCAGTTTATGGGCTAACTGGGGAGCTTTCTTT
TRBV5-6	many	TRBJ1-3	12	.	CASSLRQNTIYF	TGTGCCAGCAGCTTGAGACAAAACACCATATATTTT
TRBV24-1	.	TRBJ2-1	13	.	CATSDLPGREQFF	TGTGCCACCAGTGATTTGCCTGGCAGGGAACAGTTCTTC
TRBV4-1	many	TRBJ2-1	15	.	CASSHPAPDISEQFF	TGCGCCAGCAGCCACCCGGCACCCGATATCAGTGAGCAGTTCTTC
TRBV12-3/TRBV12-4	few	TRBJ1-1	16	.	CASSPVQGLMNTEAFF	TGTGCCAGCAGTCCCGTCCAGGGACTGATGAACACTGAAGCTTTCTTT
TRBV12-3/TRBV12-4	.	TRBJ1-1	11	.	CASSFGGAAFF	TGTGCCAGCAGTTTTGGGGGCGCAGCTTTCTTT
TRBV28	few	TRBJ1-6	15	TRBD1	CASGWPGQGNSPLHF	TGTGCCAGCGGCTGGCCGGGACAGGGGAATTCACCCCTCCACTTT
TRBV20-1	.	TRBJ1-5	13	TRBD1	CSASYRGLQPQHF	TGCAGTGCTTCCTACAGGGGGCTTCAGCCCCAGCATTTT
TRBV5-5	.	TRBJ2-3	14	TRBD2	CASSLAGGHLSQYF	TGTGCCAGCAGCTTAGCGGGGGGCCACCTTTCGCAGTATTTT
TRBV4-3	.	TRBJ2-3	16	.	CASSKGGGPSTDTQYF	TGCGCCAGCAGCAAAGGGGGGGGGCCTAGCACAGATACGCAGTATTTT
TRBV20-1	.	TRBJ2-3	16	TRBD2	CSASRREGLSTDTQYF	TGCAGTGCTAGCCGTCGGGAGGGACTTAGCACAGATACGCAGTATTTT
TRBV30	few	TRBJ1-1	12	TRBD1	CAWGQGNTEAFF	TGTGCCTGGGGACAGGGGAACACTGAAGCTTTCTTT
TRBV6-2/TRBV6-3	many	TRBJ2-1	17	TRBD1	CASTDKDRVSSYNEQFF	TGTGCCAGCACCGATAAGGACAGGGTGAGCTCCTACAATGAGCAGTTCTTC
TRBV4-1	few	TRBJ2-5	18	.	CASSLHPGLATTQETQYF	TGCGCCAGCAGCCTCCACCCGGGATTGGCCACGACCCAAGAGACCCAGTACTTC
TRBV7-9	.	TRBJ2-3	15	.	CASSSGASFTDTQYF	TGTGCCAGCAGCTCCGGGGCTAGCTTCACAGATACGCAGTATTTT
TRBV25-1	.	TRBJ2-7	15	.	CASSPGAGPTYEQYF	TGTGCCAGCAGTCCCGGGGCGGGGCCTACCTACGAGCAGTACTTC
TRBV27	.	TRBJ2-7	16	.	CASSLLGGLRGNEQYF	TGTGCCAGCAGTTTATTAGGGGGTTTGAGGGGCAACGAGCAGTACTTC
TRBV30	few	TRBJ1-2	12	.	CAWTKEGQGYTF	TGTGCCTGGACCAAGGAAGGACAGGGCTACACCTTC
TRBV5-1	.	TRBJ2-1	10	.	CASSPFIQFF	TGCGCCAGCAGTCCGTTTATTCAGTTCTTC
TRBV29-1	.	TRBJ1-1	18	.	CSVVHFEHSGRTNTEAFF	TGCAGCGTTGTCCATTTCGAACATTCCGGAAGGACGAACACTGAAGCTTTCTTT
TRBV9	many	TRBJ2-2	16	TRBD1	CASSDWDRLFAGELFF	TGTGCCAGCAGCGATTGGGACAGGTTATTCGCCGGGGAGCTGTTTTTT
TRBV20-1	.	TRBJ2-3	14	TRBD1	CSAGDSSSTDTQYF	TGCAGTGCTGGGGACAGCTCTAGCACAGATACGCAGTATTTT
TRBV12-3/TRBV12-4	many	TRBJ1-2	11	.	CASSWGGGYTF	TGTGCCAGCAGTTGGGGGGGTGGCTACACCTTC
TRBV3-1	many	TRBJ2-2	16	TRBD2	CASSQGLAGATGELFF	TGTGCCAGCAGCCAAGGTCTAGCGGGAGCAACCGGGGAGCTGTTTTTT
TRBV4-3	many	TRBJ2-2	15	.	CASSQDRRWAGELFF	TGCGCCAGCAGCCAAGACCGGAGATGGGCCGGGGAGCTGTTTTTT
TRBV11-2	.	TRBJ1-2	15	TRBD1	CASSLVGGWAKGYTF	TGTGCCAGCAGCTTAGTAGGGGGCTGGGCGAAAGGCTACACCTTC
TRBV18	few	TRBJ2-7	15	TRBD1	CASSPRRGQGNEQYF	TGTGCCAGCTCACCACGTAGAGGACAGGGGAACGAGCAGTACTTC
TRBV20-1	few	TRBJ1-2	13	.	CSARAGNGYGYTF	TGCAGTGCTAGAGCGGGTAACGGCTATGGCTACACCTTC
TRBV7-9	many	TRBJ1-2	13	.	CASSLADFYGYTF	TGTGCCAGCAGCTTAGCGGACTTCTATGGCTACACCTTC
TRBV29-1	few	TRBJ2-3	13	TRBD2	CSRSGGLTDTQYF	TGCAGCCGAAGCGGGGGGCTCACAGATACGCAGTATTTT
TRBV5-1	many	TRBJ2-4	13	.	CASSRDTGNIQYF	TGCGCCAGCAGCCGGGACACGGGCAACATTCAGTACTTC
TRBV6-2/TRBV6-3	.	TRBJ1-1	14	.	CASSYPAGVTEAFF	TGTGCCAGCAGTTACCCTGCAGGGGTCACTGAAGCTTTCTTT
TRBV9	.	TRBJ1-5	12	.	CASSGGDQPQHF	TGTGCCAGCAGCGGAGGGGATCAGCCCCAGCATTTT
TRBV5-6	many	TRBJ2-1	16	.	CASSLRGGSTYNEQFF	TGTGCCAGCAGCTTGAGGGGGGGATCTACGTACAATGAGCAGTTCTTC
TRBV24-1	.	TRBJ2-1	15	TRBD2	CATDTGTSNYNEQFF	TGTGCCACCGATACCGGGACTAGTAATTACAATGAGCAGTTCTTC
TRBV5-1	few	TRBJ2-3	15	.	CASSTGGAGTDTQYF	TGCGCCAGCAGCACAGGGGGGGCGGGCACAGATACGCAGTATTTT
TRBV20-1	.	TRBJ1-1	13	.	CSARGPHQPEAFF	TGCAGTGCTAGAGGCCCACACCAACCTGAAGCTTTCTTT
TRBV20-1	few	TRBJ2-1	15	.	CSARAMGMSYNEQFF	TGCAGTGCTAGAGCTATGGGTATGTCCTACAATGAGCAGTTCTTC
TRBV7-3	.	TRBJ1-2	15	.	CASSPISGAIYGYTF	TGTGCCAGCAGCCCTATTTCGGGCGCGATCTATGGCTACACCTTC
TRBV25-1	few	TRBJ2-3	15	TRBD2	CASSVLAERTDTQYF	TGTGCCAGCAGTGTACTAGCGGAGCGCACAGATACGCAGTATTTT
TRBV18	few	TRBJ2-3	14	.	CASSPQIHTDTQYF	TGTGCCAGCTCACCGCAGATACACACAGATACGCAGTATTTT
TRBV11-2	.	TRBJ2-1	15	TRBD1	CASSNHRGFNNEQFF	TGTGCCAGCAGCAATCACAGGGGATTCAACAATGAGCAGTTCTTC
TRBV9	.	TRBJ2-3	16	.	CASSPRGPREGDTQYF	TGTGCCAGCAGCCCCCGGGGGCCAAGGGAAGGAGATACGCAGTATTTT
TRBV12-3/TRBV12-4	.	TRBJ1-5	15	.	CASSPRGTLNQPQHF	TGTGCCAGCAGTCCCCGTGGTACATTGAATCAGCCCCAGCATTTT